The text below deals with one T cell receptor beta chain. Patients of the Seattle cohort, enrolled during active infection, were followed longitudinally. The junction had 6 bases not matched to a gene; V was cut back by 5 bases and J by 4 bases. In germline, CDR1 is PRHDT, CDR2 FYEKMQ (reference sequence). The length of the CDR3 is 15 residues. The sample originates from a study of blood T cell repertoires in COVID-19. Study overall: Sites across the United States, Italy and Spain contributed samples from acute and convalescent COVID-19. The analysed material was cDNA or gDNA that came from T cells, B-cell-depleted T cells, or PBMCs.

Per the study methods: From reference gene primer amplification, estimates of nucleated cell counts were derived. This table comes from immunoSEQ multiplex PCR, and its TCRdb copy is limited to in-frame clones, with some not included. V, J and clone size were drawn from that table, and D and trimming were deduced from the DNA. The sample has around 340,000 clones, around 88% seen once; the top ten hold just over 7%. The sequence was collected from a woman in her sixties or seventies with COVID-19, enrolled during active disease. The chain couples TRBV13 to TRBJ1-1, with 11 bases fitting TRBD1. The sequenced sample was peripheral blood. The CDR3 loop reads CASSPGTGGPTEAFF. The CDR3 DNA reads as TGTGCCAGCAGCCCCGGGACAGGGGGGCCCACTGAAGCTTTCTTT.